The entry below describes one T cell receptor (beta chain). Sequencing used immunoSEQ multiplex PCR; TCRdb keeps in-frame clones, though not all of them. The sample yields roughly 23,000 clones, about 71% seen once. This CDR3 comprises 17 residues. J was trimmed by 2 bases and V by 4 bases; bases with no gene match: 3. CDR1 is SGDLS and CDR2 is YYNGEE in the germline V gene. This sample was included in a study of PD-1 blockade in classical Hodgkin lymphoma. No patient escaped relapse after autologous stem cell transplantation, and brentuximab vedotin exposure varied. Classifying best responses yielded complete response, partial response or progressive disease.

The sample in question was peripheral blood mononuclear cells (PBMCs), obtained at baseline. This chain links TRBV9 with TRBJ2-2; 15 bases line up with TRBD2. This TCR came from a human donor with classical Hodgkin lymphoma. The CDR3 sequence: CASSPGLAGGNTGELFF. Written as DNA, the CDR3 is TGTGCCAGCAGCCCGGGACTAGCGGGAGGTAACACCGGGGAGCTGTTTTTT.